This entry describes one T cell receptor beta chain. The CDR3 sequence is 18 residues long. In germline, CDR1 is SGHTA, CDR2 FQGTGA. The trim removed 1 base at V and 8 bases at J, leaving 16 bases unmatched. The data derive from a study of blood T cell repertoires in COVID-19. Across the whole study: Acute-phase and convalescent COVID-19 samples originated in the United States, Italy and Spain. Sources were T cells, B-cell-depleted T cells, or PBMCs; the material itself was cDNA or gDNA.

In the source study's methods: Quantification of nucleated cells was approximated via reference gene primer amplification. Assay: immunoSEQ multiplex PCR; the TCRdb copy retains only in-frame clones and omits some. D and trimming come from the DNA, and the V and J calls and clone size come from that table. Among under 300,000 clones listed, more than 70% were seen once. Sequencing was performed on peripheral blood. The rearrangement uses TRBV7-3 and TRBJ2-1; TRBD2 aligns across 8 bases. This clonotype was sampled from a woman aged 40-49 years who had recovered from COVID-19. The CDR3 loop reads CASSLISGAPPSLDEQFF. Here the CDR3 DNA reads TGTGCCAGCAGCTTAATTAGCGGGGCCCCTCCTTCTCTGGATGAGCAGTTCTTC.